Below, 27 T cell receptor beta chains from the same sample are listed, as sequenced in a study of shared clonotypes between healthy human individuals. Assay used: immunoSEQ multiplex PCR; TCRdb lists only in-frame clones, some missing. The sample lists around 530,000 clones; around 78% were seen once. Specimen: PBMCs. Receptors were obtained from a woman in her forties in good health. Some clones in this sample may be carry-over from other donors' samples.

The J gene is TRBJ2-7, the V gene TRBV7-2, with D unresolved. The CDR3 length is 14 residues. Germline V lookup: CDR1 SGHTA, CDR2 FQGNSA. Trimming took off 1 base at V and 0 bases at J, with 7 bases between the two ends. CDR3 DNA: TGTGCCAGCAGCTTAGACATCAGCTCCTACGAGCAGTACTTC. Translation gives CASSLDISSYEQYF.

The chain joins TRBV9 to TRBJ2-6; the match to TRBD2 covers 11 bases. Trimming took 0 bases from V and 4 from J; bases not matched to a gene: 12. The CDR3 is made up of 20 amino acids. CDR1 SGDLS and CDR2 YYNGEE come from the germline V gene. In nucleotides, the CDR3 is TGTGCCAGCAGCGTAGTAGCGGGAGGGCATGTCCCGCCGGGGGCCAACGTCCTGACTTTC. Translated: CASSVVAGGHVPPGANVLTF.

Comment on this clone: Other DNA sequences in this specimen translate into the identical CDR3. This chain links TRBV5-6 with TRBJ1-3, with 8 bases fitting TRBD1. The CDR3 loop spans 15 amino acids. Germline V gene data show CDR1 as SGHDT and CDR2 as YYEEEE. The J segment lost 2 bases and the V segment lost 4 bases, leaving 5 bases of the junction unmatched. This CDR3 is CASSPTGGTGNTIYF. CDR3 bases: TGTGCCAGCAGCCCTACAGGGGGAACTGGAAACACCATATATTTT.

The V and J genes are TRBV29-1 and TRBJ1-2; D is uncertain. The CDR3 length is 13 residues. Germline V lookup: CDR1 SQVTM, CDR2 ANQGSEA. The V gene lost 0 bases and the J gene lost 0 bases, with 5 bases spanning the gap. In DNA, the CDR3 is TGCAGCGTTGAAGACGACCCTAACTATGGCTACACCTTC. This codes for CSVEDDPNYGYTF.

Remarks on this clone: The sample contains more than one DNA sequence encoding this CDR3. The rearrangement joins TRBV7-2 to TRBJ2-1; tentatively, D is TRBD2 (5 bases). Looked up from germline, CDR1 is SGHTA and CDR2 is FQGNSA. CDR3 size: 12 residues. The ends were cut back, 2 bases at V and 9 bases at J, with 8 bases in the middle. The CDR3 DNA reads as TGTGCCAGCAGCTTACGGGAAACTGAGCAGTTCTTC. Its translation: CASSLRETEQFF. The full variable domain, in which reference TRBV7-2 and TRBJ2-1 provide the parts outside the CDR3, is GAGVSQSPSNKVTEKGKDVELRCDPISGHTALYWYRQSLGQGLEFLIYFQGNSAPDKSGLPSDRFSAERTGGSVSTLTIQRTQQEDSAVYLCASSLRETEQFFGPGTRLTVL.

The chain combines TRBV5-1 with TRBJ2-1; possibly TRBD1 or TRBD2 for D (5 bases each). This CDR3 spans 15 amino acids. Germline CDR1 SGHRS, CDR2 YFSETQ. V was clipped by 6 bases and J by 2 bases, with 15 bases between them. Written as DNA, the CDR3 is TGCGCCAGCACCCTAGAGGGGACGGCCTACAATGAGCAGTTCTTC. Translating gives CASTLEGTAYNEQFF.

This clone has a single count. V gene TRBV7-7 combines with J gene TRBJ2-2; 8 bases agree with TRBD2. This CDR3 is 14 amino acids long. The V gene's germline CDR1 is SSHAT and CDR2 FNYEAQ (reference sequence). Here the CDR3 reads CASGALGGTGELFF. The CDR3 region has the DNA TGTGCTAGCGGGGCTTTAGGGGGCACCGGGGAGCTGTTTTTT.

The V call is TRBV4-3, the J call TRBJ1-2; 7 bases align to TRBD1. Germline CDR1 reads LGHNA; CDR2 reads YSLEER. V shed 0 bases and J 5 bases; nucleotides not matched to a gene: 9. This CDR3 comprises 16 residues. CDR3 in amino acids: CASSQDWRQGGYGYTF. The CDR3 region has the DNA TGCGCCAGCAGCCAAGATTGGCGACAGGGAGGGTATGGCTACACCTTC.

This clone was seen a handful of times. V is TRBV27 and J is TRBJ2-5; TRBD1 matches at 7 bases. With V trimmed by 8 bases and J by 6 bases, 9 bases remained unmatched. The CDR3 runs to 13 residues. Per germline, CDR1 MNHEY and CDR2 SMNVEV (reference sequence). This chain's CDR3 is CASGSRTGQTQYF. The DNA for the CDR3 is TGTGCCAGCGGATCCCGGACAGGACAGACCCAGTACTTC.

The chain has TRBV18 and TRBJ2-7, with 7 bases aligning to TRBD2. V gave up 6 bases and J gave up 0 bases; unmatched junction bases: 11. CDR1 is KGHSH, CDR2 LQKENI, per germline. The CDR3 extends over 16 amino acids. The CDR3 region has the DNA TGTGCCAGCTCTCCGCAAAGCGGGATTATCTCCTACGAGCAGTACTTC. It is translated as CASSPQSGIISYEQYF.

The chain has TRBV5-1 and TRBJ2-7; 9 bases line up with TRBD2. CDR3 length: 15 amino acids. V was clipped by 0 bases and J by 2 bases; unmatched bases: 3. The germline CDR1 and CDR2 sequences are SGHRS and YFSETQ. CDR3 amino acids: CASSLGLAVAYEQYF. As DNA, the CDR3 is TGCGCCAGCAGCTTGGGACTAGCGGTAGCCTACGAGCAGTACTTC.

As for this clone: Its ends do not fully match the called genes, so a read error is possible. The chain employs TRBV6-1 and TRBJ1-2; 10 bases map to TRBD1. Germline V lookup: CDR1 MNHNS, CDR2 SASEGT. This CDR3 has 15 residues. The CDR3 bases are TGTGCCATCAGTGGCCGGGACAGGGGCAGCTATGGCTACACCTTC. This sequence encodes CAISGRDRGSYGYTF.

The genes are TRBV19 and TRBJ2-7, with D possibly being TRBD2 (6 bases). This CDR3 has 14 residues. V dropped 6 bases and J dropped 4 bases, with 16 bases sitting between them. Germline-derived CDR1 and CDR2 are LNHDA and SQIVND (reference sequence). CDR3 coding DNA: TGTGCCAGTAGCTATGGAGGGAAAGATTACGAGCAGTACTTC. This codes for CASSYGGKDYEQYF.

About this clone: This sequence is one base from a far larger clone and is likely a read error. The rearrangement joins TRBV7-2 to TRBJ2-4; possible D gene TRBD1, 6 bases. The CDR3 runs to 13 residues. V was shortened by 5 bases and J by 7 bases, with 12 bases between the two germline ends. Germline V gene lookup returns CDR1 SGHTA and CDR2 FQGNSA. Here the CDR3 reads CASSNDRPNIQYF. In DNA, the CDR3 is TGTGCCAGCAGCAACGACAGGCCCAACATTCAGTACTTC.

This sequence joins TRBV10-3 and TRBJ2-1, with D unresolved. Germline V gives CDR1 ENHRY, CDR2 SYGVKD. V was clipped by 0 bases and J by 2 bases, with 8 bases between them. The CDR3 runs 15 residues. The CDR3 loop reads CAISESDKAYNEQFF. DNA of the CDR3: TGTGCCATCAGTGAGTCGGATAAGGCCTACAATGAGCAGTTCTTC.

For this clone: Additional DNA sequences in this sample encode the identical CDR3. CDR3 in DNA: TGTGCCAGCTCACCGGGACTAGCTGACGAGCAGTACTTC. It codes for CASSPGLADEQYF. J is TRBJ2-7 and V is TRBV18; 9 nucleotides agree with TRBD2. The CDR3 spans 13 residues. J lost 5 bases, V lost 3 bases, and 2 bases had no gene match. The germline V gene has CDR1 KGHSH and CDR2 LQKENI.

This chain joins TRBV7-9 and TRBJ2-5, with D possibly matching TRBD2 (6 bases). There are 15 residues in the CDR3. V lost 1 base and J lost 5, with 14 bases in between. Germline V gene lookup returns CDR1 SEHNR and CDR2 FQNEAQ (reference sequence). The CDR3 here is CASSLVTGVRETQYF. Written as DNA, the CDR3 is TGTGCCAGCAGCTTAGTAACGGGGGTGCGGGAGACCCAGTACTTC.

The V call is TRBV5-8, the J call TRBJ2-1; the match to TRBD1 covers 9 bases. The CDR3 has 15 residues. The germline CDR1 and CDR2 sequences are SGHTS and YDEGEE. V was clipped by 5 bases and J by 4 bases; unmatched bases: 7. CDR3 DNA: TGTGCCAGCAGTGCCGGGACAGGGAGGTACAATGAGCAGTTCTTC. Translation gives CASSAGTGRYNEQFF.

The chain is built from TRBV19 and TRBJ2-3; weak D call: TRBD2 (6 bases). The CDR3 runs to 14 residues. CDR1 LNHDA and CDR2 SQIVND come from the germline V gene (reference sequence). V lost 6 bases, J lost 8 bases, and 18 bases lay in between. The CDR3: CASRLARALGTQYF. CDR3 nucleotides: TGTGCCAGTAGGCTAGCGCGGGCACTAGGTACGCAGTATTTT.

V and J are TRBV21-1 and TRBJ2-7; TRBD2 was called by the table and not checked on the DNA. TRBV21-1 is recorded as a pseudogene. The CDR3 has 17 amino acids. The CDR3 loop is CASSNWREREGAYEQYF. The CDR3, as DNA: TGTGCCAGCAGCAACTGGAGAGAGCGGGAGGGGGCCTACGAGCAGTACTTC.

This chain uses TRBV15 with TRBJ2-7; 7 positions agree with TRBD1. V shed 1 base and J 3 bases; nucleotides not matched to a gene: 12. Germline values: CDR1 LNHNV, CDR2 YYDKDF (reference sequence). The CDR3 is made up of 17 amino acids. CDR3 nucleotide sequence: TGTGCCACCAGCAGAGCCCGCCCGGGCAGGGGGAACTACGAGCAGTACTTC. Its translation is CATSRARPGRGNYEQYF.

V gene TRBV5-1 combines with J gene TRBJ2-1; 8 bases match TRBD2. This CDR3 spans 17 amino acids. CDR1 is SGHRS and CDR2 is YFSETQ in the germline V gene. V lost 0 bases and J lost 4; bases outside the gene matches: 9. This CDR3 reads CASSLAPTSGGYNEQFF. The CDR3 DNA sequence: TGCGCCAGCAGCTTGGCCCCCACTAGCGGAGGATACAATGAGCAGTTCTTC.

The V and J genes are TRBV9 and TRBJ2-3; no clear D. In germline, CDR1 is SGDLS, CDR2 YYNGEE. CDR3 length: 14 residues. V shed 1 base and J shed 0 bases, with 6 bases lying between them. The CDR3 DNA reads as TGTGCCAGCAGCGTATACGGGAGCACAGATACGCAGTATTTT. This encodes CASSVYGSTDTQYF.

The J gene is TRBJ2-1, the V gene TRBV9; TRBD2 might be the D (6 bases). Trimming took 0 bases from V and 6 from J, leaving 16 bases between them. CDR3 length: 16 residues. Germline loops: CDR1 SGDLS, CDR2 YYNGEE. In nucleotides, the CDR3 is TGTGCCAGCAGCGTAGTGGGGAGCGGGCTGTTCAATGAGCAGTTCTTC. Translated, it gives CASSVVGSGLFNEQFF.

In DNA form, the CDR3 reads TGTGCCAGCACCCCGACCCCGGAGGGGGCCCAGTACTTC. Residues: CASTPTPEGAQYF. V usage is TRBV27 and J usage is TRBJ2-5, with D perhaps being TRBD1 or TRBD2 (6 bases each). Trimming cost V 7 bases and J 9 bases, with 18 bases left between them. The CDR3 loop spans 13 amino acids. Germline CDR1 reads MNHEY; CDR2 reads SMNVEV (reference sequence).

As regards this clone: Just one base apart from a much larger clone, this may be a read error. The chain uses TRBV2 and TRBJ1-6; 9 bases align to TRBD1. The CDR3 is 15 residues long. Per germline, CDR1 SNHLY and CDR2 FYNNEI. V lost 7 bases to trimming and J lost 9 bases; unmatched junction nucleotides: 10. The DNA of the CDR3 is TGTGCCAGCAACCGCCGGACAGGGGATAGTTCACCCCTCCACTTT. Translating gives CASNRRTGDSSPLHF.

The rearrangement links TRBV28 to TRBJ2-2, with a weak D call TRBD1 (6 bases). Germline CDR1 MDHEN, CDR2 SYDVKM. Trimming left V 7 bases short and J 6 bases short, with 15 bases between. The CDR3 is 14 amino acids. CDR3 loop: CASTSGVRSGELFF. In DNA, the CDR3 is TGTGCCAGCACCTCAGGGGTTCGGTCCGGGGAGCTGTTTTTT.